The clone carrying this T cell receptor beta chain was observed a handful of times. Antigen specificity is unknown. This sample stems from a study of T cell repertoires in cytomegalovirus infection. Study at large: Based on public TCR beta signatures, there were indications of CMV infection and of a matching HLA type. General study results and limits: Identification of carriers of CMV plus the relevant HLA was performed using cumulative public TCR beta family frequency.

This CDR3 has 15 amino acids. CDR1 is SGHVS and CDR2 is FNYEAQ in the germline V gene. Trimming pared 7 bases from V and 0 bases from J, leaving 14 bases between. TCRdb called the reads again in MiXCR, with one record for every CDR3 protein. The sample consists of 200,000 to 250,000 distinct CDR3 sequences, about 38% of them appearing once. The chain is built from TRBV7-6 and TRBJ2-3; D might be TRBD1 or TRBD2, each matching 5 bases. Material: CD8+ T cells from cultured PBMCs, obtained from culture after CMV antigen stimulation. The receptor comes from a human donor in good health (CMV status not recorded). Some clones in this sample may be carry-over from other donors' samples. The CDR3 protein is CASTLGTGSTDTQYF. CDR3 bases: TGTGCCAGCACCCTCGGGACGGGAAGCACAGATACGCAGTATTTT.